This T cell receptor beta chain comes out of a study of OX40 agonist ivuxolimab in advanced cancers. Study-level background: Clinicians treated patients with ivuxolimab, an agonistic anti-OX40 (CD134) antibody. Patients receiving dose escalation had hepatocellular carcinoma, melanoma, renal cell or head and neck cancer.

Germline V gives CDR1 MDHEN, CDR2 SYDVKM. The CDR3 has 13 residues. V lost 3 bases and J 7 bases, leaving 12 bases between the germline ends. Measured with immunoSEQ multiplex PCR; TCRdb has only the in-frame clones, and not every one. The table includes approximately 74,000 clones, about 90% detected once. Study outcomes and limitations: In the 0.1 to 3.0 mg/kg range, CD4+ and CD8+ blood T cells had expanded clonally by week 6.

In this sample, this clone turned up a few times. The antigen is unknown. The material was CD4+ or CD8+ T cells sorted from blood, obtained in a trial of the OX40 agonist ivuxolimab. This sequence was found in an adult with an advanced solid tumor such as melanoma, head and neck, liver or kidney cancer. This chain joins TRBV28 and TRBJ1-2, with TRBD1 as a possible D gene (6 bases). For the CDR3, the DNA is TGTGCCAGCAGTTTCTGGGGGGCACGTGGCTACACCTTC. Translating gives CASSFWGARGYTF.